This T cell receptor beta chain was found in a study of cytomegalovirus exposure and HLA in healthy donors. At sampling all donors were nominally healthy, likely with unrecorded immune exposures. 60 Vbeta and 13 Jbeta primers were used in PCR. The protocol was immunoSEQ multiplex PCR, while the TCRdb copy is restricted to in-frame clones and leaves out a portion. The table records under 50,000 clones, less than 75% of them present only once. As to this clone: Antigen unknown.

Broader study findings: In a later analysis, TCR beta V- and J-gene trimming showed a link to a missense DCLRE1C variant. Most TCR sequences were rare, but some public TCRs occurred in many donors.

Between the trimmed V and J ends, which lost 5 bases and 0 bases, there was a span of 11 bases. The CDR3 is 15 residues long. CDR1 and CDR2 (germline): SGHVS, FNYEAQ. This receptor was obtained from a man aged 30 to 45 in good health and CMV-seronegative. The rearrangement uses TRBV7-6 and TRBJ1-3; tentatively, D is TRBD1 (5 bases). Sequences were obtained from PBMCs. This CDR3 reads CASSVGGTSGNTIYF. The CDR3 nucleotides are TGTGCCAGCAGCGTGGGGGGGACCTCTGGAAACACCATATATTTT. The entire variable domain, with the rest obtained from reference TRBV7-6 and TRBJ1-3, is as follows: GAGVSQSPRYKVTKRGQDVALRCDPISGHVSLYWYRQALGQGPEFLTYFNYEAQQDKSGLPNDRFSAERPEGSISTLTIQRTEQRDSAMYRCASSVGGTSGNTIYFGEGSWLTVV.